This record covers a single T cell receptor (beta chain). Produced via immunoSEQ multiplex PCR; TCRdb's table is partial and in-frame only. The table lists a few hundred thousand clones, around 89% of them singletons. This entry belongs to a study of blood T cell repertoires in COVID-19. Donors of Cohort 3 who recovered were those that had two negative PCRs, clearance, or symptom resolution. V shed 3 bases, J shed 5 bases, and the junction held 9 bases outside the gene matches. This CDR3 is built from 15 residues. The germline gives CDR1 SGHDT, CDR2 YYEEEE. Sequencing was performed on PBMCs or T cells enriched from blood (not recorded which). J is TRBJ2-5 and V is TRBV5-6; 8 bases map to TRBD1. The TCR sequence derives from a woman aged 35 to 49 who had recovered from COVID-19. The CDR3 loop reads CASSYRDRLSETQYF. The CDR3 DNA reads as TGTGCCAGCAGCTACCGGGACAGGTTATCGGAGACCCAGTACTTC.